The sequence of this TCR beta chain was determined in a study of T cells in Graves' hyperthyroidism and ophthalmopathy. This clonotype was observed a few times. Regions amplified from RNA transcripts were the TCR beta CDR3 regions. The HTBI set primed first-round TCR CDR3 RT-PCR. One entry per CDR3 protein, called by TCRdb with MiXCR from the multiplex PCR reads. Seen here are about 620,000 distinct CDR3 sequences, 15% to 20% observed once, and the top ten hold approximately 3.8%. This CDR3 is built from 16 residues. The V and J ends lost 1 base and 5 bases respectively, with 15 bases between them. Germline V gives CDR1 MNHEY, CDR2 SVGAGI.

The sequence was obtained from a woman between 25 and 40 years old with Graves' hyperthyroidism. The sample was blood. J is TRBJ1-5 and V is TRBV6-5, with D possibly being TRBD1 (6 bases). The CDR3 region has the DNA TGTGCCAGCAGTTACTATGGGGGGCGCGCGGATCAGCCCCAGCATTTT. This translates into CASSYYGGRADQPQHF.